This T cell receptor (beta chain) was identified during a study of control samples from healthy donors and cancer patients. This clone was detected only once. Assay used: immunoSEQ multiplex PCR; TCRdb lists only in-frame clones, some missing. The sample yields tens of thousands of clones, nearly 85% seen once. The trim removed 7 bases at V and 0 bases at J, leaving 9 bases unmatched. The CDR3 runs 16 residues. Germline CDR1 LNHDA, CDR2 SQIVND (reference sequence). The sequenced sample consisted of blood. The receptor was derived from a man aged 45-65 years in good health. The gene calls are TRBV19 and TRBJ1-5; TRBD1 aligns across 7 bases. CDR3 region: CASTPGQFYSNQPQHF. CDR3 DNA sequence: TGTGCCAGTACCCCGGGACAGTTTTATAGCAATCAGCCCCAGCATTTT. The full variable domain, in which reference TRBV19 and TRBJ1-5 provide the parts outside the CDR3, is DGGITQSPKYLFRKEGQNVTLSCEQNLNHDAMYWYRQDPGQGLRLIYYSQIVNDFQKGDIAEGYSVSREKKESFPLTVTSAQKNPTAFYLCASTPGQFYSNQPQHFGDGTRLSIL.